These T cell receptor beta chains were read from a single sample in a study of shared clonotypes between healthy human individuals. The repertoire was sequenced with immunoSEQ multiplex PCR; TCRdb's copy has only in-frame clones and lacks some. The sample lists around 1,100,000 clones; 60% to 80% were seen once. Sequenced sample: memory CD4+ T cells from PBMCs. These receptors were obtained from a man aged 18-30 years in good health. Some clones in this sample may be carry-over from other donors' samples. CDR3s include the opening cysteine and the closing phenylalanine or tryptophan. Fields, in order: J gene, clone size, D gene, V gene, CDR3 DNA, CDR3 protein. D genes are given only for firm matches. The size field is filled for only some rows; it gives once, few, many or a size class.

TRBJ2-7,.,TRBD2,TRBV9,TGTGCCAGCAGCGTAGGACTAGCGGGGTACGAGCAGTACTTC,CASSVGLAGYEQYF
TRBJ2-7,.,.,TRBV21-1,TGTGCCAGCAGCCACGGCTACGAGCAGTACTTC,CASSHGYEQYF
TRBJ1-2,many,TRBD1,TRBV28,TGTGCCAGCAGTCCCACAGGGGGGTTTTTCTATGGCTACACCTTC,CASSPTGGFFYGYTF
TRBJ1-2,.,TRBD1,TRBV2,TGTGCCAGCACTCGACGGGGACAGGTCTATGGCTACACCTTC,CASTRRGQVYGYTF
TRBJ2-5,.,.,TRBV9,TGTGCCAGCAGCCCCGACCAGACAAGTTGGGGACAAGAGACCCAGTACTTC,CASSPDQTSWGQETQYF
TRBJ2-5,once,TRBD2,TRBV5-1,TGCGCCAGCAGCTTATTAGCGGGAGGAAATCAAGAGACCCAGTACTTC,CASSLLAGGNQETQYF
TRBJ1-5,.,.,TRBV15,TGTGCCACCAGCAGAGATGCGGATCAGCCCCAGCATTTT,CATSRDADQPQHF
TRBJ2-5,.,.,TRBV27,TGTGCCAGCAGTTTTTGGGGAGAGACCCAGTACTTC,CASSFWGETQYF
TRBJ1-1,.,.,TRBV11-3,TGTGCCAGCAGCTTGGGCCGAAACACTGAAGCTTTCTTT,CASSLGRNTEAFF
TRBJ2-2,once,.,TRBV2,TGTGCCAGCAGGGAAGGGACTTACACCGGGGAGCTGTTTTTT,CASREGTYTGELFF
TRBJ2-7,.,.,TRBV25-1,TGTGCCAGCAGTGATCCTAGCTTGCCCTTTGTTCGCGGGCAGTACTTC,CASSDPSLPFVRGQYF
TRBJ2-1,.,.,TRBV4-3,TGCGCCAGCAGCCGATACAACCAAGATAGCAATGAGCAGTTCTTC,CASSRYNQDSNEQFF
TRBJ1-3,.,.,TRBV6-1,TGTGCCAGCAATTCAAGAGGGGGAAACACCATATATTTT,CASNSRGGNTIYF
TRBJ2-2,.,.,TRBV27,TGTGCCAGCAGTTTCTTAACCGGGGAGCTGTTTTTT,CASSFLTGELFF
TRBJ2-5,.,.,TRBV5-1,TGCGCCAGCAGCTTGATAGCGGTACAAGAGACCCAGTACTTC,CASSLIAVQETQYF
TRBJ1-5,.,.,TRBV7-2,TGTGCCAGCAGCTTAGGGCCCGGTCAGCCCCAGCATTTT,CASSLGPGQPQHF
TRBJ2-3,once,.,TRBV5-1,TGCGCCAGCAGCTTGGTTACTCTGGGGGGTGCGAGTCCAGATACGCAGTATTTT,CASSLVTLGGASPDTQYF
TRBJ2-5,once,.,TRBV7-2,TGTGCCAGCAGCCGGCGCCCCCTGTTGATCCAAGAGACCCAGTACTTC,CASSRRPLLIQETQYF
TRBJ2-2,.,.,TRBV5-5,TGTGCCAGCAGGCCCACAGTCCTCACCGGGGAGCTGTTTTTT,CASRPTVLTGELFF
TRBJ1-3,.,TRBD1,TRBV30,TGTGCCTGGGACACAGGGGTAGGAAACACCATATATTTT,CAWDTGVGNTIYF
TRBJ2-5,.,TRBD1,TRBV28,TGTGCCAGCAGTCCAATGAACAGGGGTTGGTACGAGACCCAGTACTTC,CASSPMNRGWYETQYF
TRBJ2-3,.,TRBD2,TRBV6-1,TGTGCCAGCAGCCCGAATCTAGCGGGGGCAGATACGCAGTATTTT,CASSPNLAGADTQYF
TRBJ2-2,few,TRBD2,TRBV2,TGTGCCAGCAGTGAGCGGGAGGGCGTCGGGGAGCTGTTTTTT,CASSEREGVGELFF
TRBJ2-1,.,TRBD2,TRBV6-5,TGTGCCAGCAGTTACCCACGAACTAGCGGTGGTAATGAGCAGTTCTTC,CASSYPRTSGGNEQFF
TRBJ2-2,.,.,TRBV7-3,TGTGCCAGCAGCTTTCCCACCGGGGGCCCCGGGGAGCTGTTTTTT,CASSFPTGGPGELFF
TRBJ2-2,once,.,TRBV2,TGTGCCAGCAGCTTCACCGGGACCCCGGGCGGCGGGGAGCTGTTTTTT,CASSFTGTPGGGELFF
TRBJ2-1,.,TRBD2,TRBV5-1,TGCGCCAGCAGCGGGACTACGCCCGCCACTGAGCAGTTCTTC,CASSGTTPATEQFF
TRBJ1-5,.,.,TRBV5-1,TGCGCCAGCAGCTTGTCCCCAAATCAGCCCCAGCATTTT,CASSLSPNQPQHF
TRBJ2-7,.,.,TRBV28,TGTGCCAGCAGTTTGAGACCTCAGGCCTACGAGCAGTACTTC,CASSLRPQAYEQYF